These 28 T cell receptor beta chains originate from one sample sequenced in a study of blood T cell repertoires in COVID-19. The assay was immunoSEQ multiplex PCR, and TCRdb's table has in-frame clones only and misses some. The table records fewer than 150,000 clones, 80% to 90% of them present only once. The sample was peripheral blood. These receptors came from a man aged 70 or older who had recovered from COVID-19.

The chain employs TRBV18 and TRBJ2-7, with 12 bases identical to TRBD1. The CDR3 has 16 residues. After removal of 1 base from V and 6 bases from J, the junction contained 7 bases not matched to a gene. CDR1 and CDR2 (germline): KGHSH, LQKENI. CDR3 protein: CASSPLGQGATSEQYF. The DNA of the CDR3 is TGTGCCAGCTCACCACTGGGACAGGGGGCGACAAGCGAGCAGTACTTC.

The V gene is TRBV5-1, the J gene TRBJ2-3, with 10 bases matching TRBD1. There are 15 residues in the CDR3. Germline V CDR1 and CDR2: SGHRS, YFSETQ. After removal of 6 bases from V and 4 bases from J, the junction contained 8 bases not matched to a gene. This chain's CDR3 is CASTRQGARADTQYF. The DNA of the CDR3 is TGCGCCAGCACGAGACAGGGGGCGCGGGCAGATACGCAGTATTTT. The full variable domain, in which reference TRBV5-1 and TRBJ2-3 provide the parts outside the CDR3, is KAGVTQTPRYLIKTRGQQVTLSCSPISGHRSVSWYQQTPGQGLQFLFEYFSETQRNKGNFPGRFSGRQFSNSRSEMNVSTLELGDSALYLCASTRQGARADTQYFGPGTRLTVL.

V gene TRBV7-2 combines with J gene TRBJ1-5, with TRBD1 matching over 10 bases. With V trimmed by 5 bases and J by 3 bases, 4 bases remained unmatched. The CDR3 covers 15 residues. Germline CDR1 and CDR2: SGHTA and FQGNSA. CDR3 coding DNA: TGTGCCAGCAGCCAGGACAGGGGGAACAATCAGCCCCAGCATTTT. Amino acids: CASSQDRGNNQPQHF.

The chain is built from TRBV14 and TRBJ2-7; D call uncertain. Per germline, CDR1 SGHDN and CDR2 FVKESK. V lost 1 base and J 2 bases, leaving 12 bases between the germline ends. There are 15 residues in the CDR3. CDR3 sequence: CASSQGYTRTYEQYF. In DNA, the CDR3 is TGTGCCAGCAGCCAAGGGTACACCCGCACCTACGAGCAGTACTTC.

The chain recombines TRBV27 with TRBJ1-2; 8 bases fit TRBD1. The CDR3 is 18 amino acids. Germline CDR1 reads MNHEY; CDR2 reads SMNVEV (reference sequence). Trimming removed 4 bases from V and 8 bases from J; junction bases left unmatched: 21. Written as DNA, the CDR3 is TGTGCCAGCAGTTCCCGCGTCCCGACCGACAGGGGATATCGAGGCTACACCTTC. Residues: CASSSRVPTDRGYRGYTF.

The genes are TRBV5-1 and TRBJ2-5, with 9 nucleotides matching TRBD2. The CDR3 covers 13 residues. Trimming removed 3 bases from V and 4 bases from J; junction bases left unmatched: 1. Germline CDR1 is SGHRS and CDR2 is YFSETQ. The CDR3 loop is CASSSGLAETQYF. CDR3 bases: TGCGCCAGCAGCTCGGGACTAGCAGAGACCCAGTACTTC.

This chain connects TRBV7-9 to TRBJ1-1, with TRBD1 matching 8 bases. The CDR3 consists of 15 residues. V dropped 5 bases and J dropped 4; count of bases not matched to a gene: 9. Germline V gene lookup returns CDR1 SEHNR and CDR2 FQNEAQ (reference sequence). CDR3 protein: CASSKTGAGSTEAFF. DNA for the CDR3: TGTGCCAGCAGCAAGACAGGGGCCGGGAGCACTGAAGCTTTCTTT.

This clone came up once. The V call is TRBV12-3 or TRBV12-4, the J call TRBJ1-3; no clear D gene. The CDR3 contains 12 residues. V was clipped by 5 bases and J by 2 bases, with 4 bases between them. Written as DNA, the CDR3 is TGTGCCAGCAGTCCTGCTGGAAACACCATATATTTT. Protein sequence: CASSPAGNTIYF.

This clone has only one observation. The CDR3 DNA follows: TGTGCCAGCAGTGAAGTGTACATCGCGGGAACCATATATTTT. Translating it yields CASSEVYIAGTIYF. V gene TRBV2 combines with J gene TRBJ1-3; unclear D gene. The CDR3 has 14 residues. The V gene lost 1 base and the J gene lost 10 bases, with 14 bases spanning the gap. CDR1 is SNHLY, CDR2 FYNNEI, per germline.

The genes are TRBV5-1 and TRBJ2-5; 16 positions match TRBD2. The CDR3 totals 16 residues. The J segment lost 2 bases and the V segment lost 4 bases, leaving 2 bases of the junction unmatched. Germline values: CDR1 SGHRS, CDR2 YFSETQ. The CDR3 loop reads CASSMGLAGGQETQYF. In nucleotides, the CDR3 is TGCGCCAGCAGCATGGGACTAGCGGGGGGGCAAGAGACCCAGTACTTC.

This chain connects TRBV7-8 to TRBJ1-5; no clear D gene. The CDR3 contains 14 residues. V shed 3 bases and J shed 5 bases, with 11 bases lying between them. Germline V gene lookup returns CDR1 SGHVS and CDR2 FQNEAQ. DNA for the CDR3: TGTGCCAGCAGCTTGCCACAAACATATCAGCCCCAGCATTTT. Its translation: CASSLPQTYQPQHF.

This chain uses TRBV6-5 with TRBJ2-7; TRBD1 matches 10 bases. J was trimmed by 1 base and V by 5 bases; bases with no gene match: 2. This CDR3 spans 14 amino acids. CDR1 MNHEY and CDR2 SVGAGI come from the germline V gene. CDR3 sequence: CASSRGQGSYEQYF. The CDR3 coding sequence is TGTGCCAGCAGTCGGGGACAGGGGTCCTACGAGCAGTACTTC.

V is TRBV7-8 and J is TRBJ2-2; TRBD2 might be the D (6 bases). This CDR3 has 16 amino acids. Trimming removed 1 base at V and 1 base at J, with 10 bases between. Germline CDR1 and CDR2: SGHVS and FQNEAQ. CDR3 bases: TGTGCCAGCAGCTTAGATCAGGGAGGGAACACCGGGGAGCTGTTTTTT. It yields the protein CASSLDQGGNTGELFF. Supplemented by reference TRBV7-8 and TRBJ2-2, the full variable domain reads GAGVSQSPRYKVAKRGQDVALRCDPISGHVSLFWYQQALGQGPEFLTYFQNEAQLDKSGLPSDRFFAERPEGSVSTLKIQRTQQEDSAVYLCASSLDQGGNTGELFFGEGSRLTVL.

This chain joins TRBV24-1 and TRBJ1-2; 10 bases align to TRBD1. J was trimmed by 3 bases and V by 2 bases; bases with no gene match: 2. This CDR3 is built from 15 residues. Germline CDR1 reads KGHDR; CDR2 reads SFDVKD. The CDR3 DNA follows: TGTGCCACCAGTGATTCGACAGGGGGCCACTATGGCTACACCTTC. Translating gives CATSDSTGGHYGYTF.

V is TRBV3-1 (or the pseudogene TRBV3-2) and J is TRBJ2-1; 7 bases map to TRBD1. The germline V gene encodes CDR1 LGHDT and CDR2 YNNKEL (reference sequence). The CDR3 is 15 residues long. Unmatched junction bases numbered 9, after V lost 5 bases and J lost 5 bases. CDR3 coding DNA: TGTGCCAGCAGCGTGACAGGGTATGGAGACAATGAGCAGTTCTTC. Its protein product is CASSVTGYGDNEQFF.

In its sample, this clone was seen a few times. This rearrangement joins TRBV4-2 to TRBJ1-1, with D possibly TRBD1 on 5 matching bases. The CDR3 consists of 13 residues. Germline values: CDR1 LGHNA, CDR2 YNFKEQ. V gave up 4 bases and J gave up 6 bases, with 12 bases separating them. In DNA form, the CDR3 reads TGTGCCAGCAGCCCATGGGAAGGGGCTGAAGCTTTCTTT. Its translation is CASSPWEGAEAFF.

The chain couples TRBV7-2 to TRBJ1-2; the D is unclear. The CDR3 runs to 14 residues. V was pared by 1 base and J by 5 bases, with 11 bases between. Germline V gene sequence: CDR1 SGHTA, CDR2 FQGNSA. CDR3 amino acids: CASSLGAFSYGYTF. CDR3 sequence (DNA): TGTGCCAGCAGCTTAGGGGCTTTTTCTTATGGCTACACCTTC.

The J gene is TRBJ1-2, the V gene TRBV5-4, with D perhaps matching TRBD1 (6 bases). Germline V lookup: CDR1 SGHNT, CDR2 YYREEE (reference sequence). The CDR3 length is 15 residues. V shed 4 bases and J shed 4 bases, with 17 bases lying between them. The CDR3 nucleotides read TGTGCCAGCAGCCAGCCCAACAGGGTAGGCTATGGCTACACCTTC. The encoded protein is CASSQPNRVGYGYTF.

The chain links TRBV19 to TRBJ2-1; TRBD1 is a possible D gene (6 bases). CDR3 size: 16 residues. The germline CDR1 and CDR2 sequences are LNHDA and SQIVND (reference sequence). Trimming cost V 1 base and J 4 bases, with 14 bases left between them. CDR3 in amino acids: CASSIVTGHSYNEQFF. The CDR3 coding sequence is TGTGCCAGTAGTATAGTTACAGGGCATAGTTACAATGAGCAGTTCTTC.

V usage is TRBV5-6 and J usage is TRBJ2-1; possibly TRBD2 for D (5 bases). The V gene's germline CDR1 is SGHDT and CDR2 YYEEEE. The V and J ends lost 6 bases and 4 bases respectively, with 11 bases between them. CDR3 length: 13 residues. The CDR3 DNA is TGTGCCAGCACCTCGGACTCTTACAATGAGCAGTTCTTC. It yields the protein CASTSDSYNEQFF.

This clone came up once. The chain links TRBV19 to TRBJ2-1, with TRBD2 matching 9 bases. Germline loops: CDR1 LNHDA, CDR2 SQIVND (reference sequence). The CDR3 extends over 14 amino acids. The trim removed 6 bases at V and 9 bases at J, leaving 9 bases unmatched. The CDR3, as DNA: TGTGCCAGTAGAAGTAGCGGGGGAAGTAGTGAGCAGTTCTTC. Translation: CASRSSGGSSEQFF.

V gene TRBV4-2 combines with J gene TRBJ2-1; 12 nucleotides line up with TRBD1. With V trimmed by 3 bases and J by 7 bases, 4 bases remained unmatched. Per germline, CDR1 LGHNA and CDR2 YNFKEQ. The length of the CDR3 is 15 residues. The CDR3 DNA reads TGTGCCAGCAGCCAGGGACAGGGGGCGAAAAATGAGCAGTTCTTC. Its protein is CASSQGQGAKNEQFF.

The chain carries TRBV11-1 and TRBJ2-4, with 7 bases that match TRBD2. Per germline, CDR1 SGHAT and CDR2 FQDESV (reference sequence). With 6 bases clipped from V and 0 bases from J, the junction kept 5 bases outside the gene matches. CDR3 length equals 15 residues. The DNA for the CDR3 is TGTGCCAGCAGTACTAGCGCCTTAGCCAAAAACATTCAGTACTTC. Protein sequence: CASSTSALAKNIQYF.

The gene calls are TRBV7-2 and TRBJ2-5; D not resolved. The CDR3 contains 14 residues. Germline CDR1 SGHTA, CDR2 FQGNSA. V lost 0 bases and J lost 7, with 12 bases in between. The CDR3 sequence: CASSLARVSGTQYF. The CDR3 DNA follows: TGTGCCAGCAGCTTAGCGAGAGTATCGGGGACCCAGTACTTC.

The chain links TRBV21-1 to TRBJ2-1; TRBD2, as called in the table, went unchecked against the DNA. TRBV21-1 constitutes a pseudogene. The CDR3 is 16 residues long. In DNA form, the CDR3 reads TGTGCCAGCAGCACCCGACTAGCGGGGGCACGGGAAGAGCAGTTCTTC. Translating it yields CASSTRLAGAREEQFF.

The rearrangement uses TRBV9 and TRBJ2-2, with D unresolved. Trimming took off 1 base at V and 6 bases at J, with 10 bases between the two ends. The CDR3 has 14 amino acids. Germline loops: CDR1 SGDLS, CDR2 YYNGEE. The CDR3 is CASSVRFQAGELFF. The CDR3 DNA reads as TGTGCCAGCAGCGTAAGATTCCAGGCCGGGGAGCTGTTTTTT.

This clone was seen a handful of times. V usage is TRBV28 and J usage is TRBJ2-7; TRBD1 matches at 9 bases. Trimming took 8 bases from V and 4 from J; bases not matched to a gene: 3. This CDR3 has 12 amino acids. CDR1 and CDR2 from the germline V gene are MDHEN and SYDVKM. CDR3 sequence: CASGTGSYEQYF. The CDR3 DNA is TGTGCCAGCGGGACAGGGTCGTACGAGCAGTACTTC. The full variable domain, in which reference TRBV28 and TRBJ2-7 provide the parts outside the CDR3, is DVKVTQSSRYLVKRTGEKVFLECVQDMDHENMFWYRQDPGLGLRLIYFSYDVKMKEKGDIPEGYSVSREKKERFSLILESASTNQTSMYLCASGTGSYEQYFGPGTRLTVT.

The DNA for the CDR3 is TGTGCCAGCATCACCCGACTAACTAGCACAGATACGCAGTATTTT. Its protein is CASITRLTSTDTQYF. This rearrangement joins TRBV18 to TRBJ2-3; perhaps TRBD2 as D (5 bases). This CDR3 spans 15 amino acids. CDR1 and CDR2 from the germline V gene are KGHSH and LQKENI. Trimming shortened V by 8 bases and J by 0 bases, and 15 bases separated the two germline ends.